The present T cell receptor beta chain was sequenced within a study of shared clonotypes between healthy human individuals. Data came from immunoSEQ multiplex PCR; TCRdb stores just in-frame clones and leaves some out. The sample includes over 750,000 clones, around 96% of them seen just once. CD45RO-negative CD8 cells positively selected for CCR7 made up the naive population, which excluded terminally differentiated effector memory CD45RA+ cells. Findings of the study overall: Generally, naive subsets came out with larger estimated richness than memory subsets. For sorted subsets, rarefaction showed incomplete sequencing despite large depth. An anticipated effect of sequencing depth on clonotype sharing among donors was recognized.

CDR1 and CDR2 (germline): MDHEN, SYDVKM. V was pared by 4 bases and J by 4 bases, with 17 bases between. The CDR3 covers 15 residues. Points on this clone: Its antigen remains unknown.

The sequencing input was naive CD8+ T cells sorted from blood. The sequence derives from a man aged 25-45 years in good health. V usage is TRBV28 and J usage is TRBJ2-7; maybe TRBD1 (6 bases). DNA of the CDR3: TGTGCCAGCAGTTCAACAGGGACGAGTACGTACGAGCAGTACTTC. Translated: CASSSTGTSTYEQYF. Combining the CDR3 with reference TRBV28 and TRBJ2-7 gives the whole variable domain DVKVTQSSRYLVKRTGEKVFLECVQDMDHENMFWYRQDPGLGLRLIYFSYDVKMKEKGDIPEGYSVSREKKERFSLILESASTNQTSMYLCASSSTGTSTYEQYFGPGTRLTVT.